Reported below is one T cell receptor (beta chain). Its antigen is unknown. The data are from a study of cytomegalovirus exposure and HLA in healthy donors. Study outcomes and limitations: Reports indicated that the classifier achieved high specificity and sensitivity in diagnosing cytomegalovirus status. Presence/absence analysis assumed near-uniform sequencing depth across donors.

Amplification used 60 Vbeta primers and 13 Jbeta primers. Some clones are missing from TCRdb's copy, which holds only in-frame ones; the method was immunoSEQ multiplex PCR. The repertoire holds some 110,000 clones, with roughly 83% as singletons. The CDR3 runs 14 residues. After removal of 11 bases from V and 2 bases from J, the junction contained 10 bases not matched to a gene. The germline gives CDR1 MNHNS, CDR2 SASEGT. Source material: PBMCs. The receptor was derived from a woman under 30 in good health and CMV-seropositive. The chain joins TRBV6-1 to TRBJ2-3; TRBD2 matches 7 bases. The CDR3 protein is CASYPAGITDTQYF. The DNA for the CDR3 is TGTGCCTCCTATCCAGCGGGAATCACAGATACGCAGTATTTT.